This entry lists 4 T cell receptor beta chains sequenced from one sample in a study of T cell responses to AZD1222 COVID-19 vaccine. Here immunoSEQ multiplex PCR was the method, and the copy in TCRdb shows in-frame clones only, minus some. Among some 50,000 clones listed, 85% to 90% were seen once. The material was peripheral blood, obtained 28 days after the second AZD1222 dose. These receptors were taken from an adult who received the AZD1222 COVID-19 vaccine.

The rearrangement links TRBV30 to TRBJ1-1; D gene uncertain. The CDR3 is 14 residues long. Trimming cost V 0 bases and J 5 bases, with 13 bases left between them. Germline loops: CDR1 GTSNPN, CDR2 SVGIG (reference sequence). CDR3 nucleotide sequence: TGTGCCTGGAGTGTCGGCGGGCATTTAACTGAAGCTTTCTTT. Its translation: CAWSVGGHLTEAFF.

This chain uses TRBV6-5 with TRBJ2-7; either TRBD1 or TRBD2 may supply D (5 bases each). From germline, CDR1 is MNHEY and CDR2 SVGAGI. The CDR3 is 14 amino acids. The germline V and J ends were trimmed by 7 bases and 0 bases, with 13 bases remaining between them. Here the CDR3 reads CASTGTGSSYEQYF. The DNA for the CDR3 is TGTGCCAGCACTGGGACGGGAAGCTCCTACGAGCAGTACTTC.

The V gene is TRBV4-1, the J gene TRBJ2-1; 8 bases agree with TRBD2. Germline-derived CDR1 and CDR2 are MGHRA and YSYEKL. Trimming at V came to 0 bases and at J to 8 bases, leaving 3 bases not matched to a gene. This CDR3 is built from 14 residues. CDR3 amino acids: CASSQESSGYEQFF. The CDR3, as DNA: TGCGCCAGCAGCCAAGAATCTAGCGGGTATGAGCAGTTCTTC.

J is TRBJ2-5 and V is TRBV25-1; perhaps TRBD2 as D (5 bases). The CDR3 totals 15 residues. Per the germline V gene, CDR1 is MGHDK and CDR2 is SYGVNS. The germline V and J ends were trimmed by 1 base and 5 bases, with 14 bases remaining between them. CDR3 in amino acids: CASSELRQLGETQYF. CDR3 nucleotides: TGTGCCAGCAGTGAATTACGGCAACTAGGGGAGACCCAGTACTTC.